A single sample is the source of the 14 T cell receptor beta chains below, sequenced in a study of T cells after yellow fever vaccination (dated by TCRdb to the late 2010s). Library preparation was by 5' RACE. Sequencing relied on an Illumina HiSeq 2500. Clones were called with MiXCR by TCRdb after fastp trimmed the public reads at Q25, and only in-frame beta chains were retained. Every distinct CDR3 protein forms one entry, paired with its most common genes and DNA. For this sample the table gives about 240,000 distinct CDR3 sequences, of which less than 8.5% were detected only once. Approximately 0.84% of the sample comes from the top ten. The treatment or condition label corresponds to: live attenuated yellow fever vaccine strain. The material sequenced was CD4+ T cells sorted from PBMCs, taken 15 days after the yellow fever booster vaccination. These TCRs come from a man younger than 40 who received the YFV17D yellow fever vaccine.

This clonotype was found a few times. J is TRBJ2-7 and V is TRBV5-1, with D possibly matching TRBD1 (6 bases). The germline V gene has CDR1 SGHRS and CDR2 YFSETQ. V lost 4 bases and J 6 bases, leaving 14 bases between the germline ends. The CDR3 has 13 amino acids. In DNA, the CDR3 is TGCGCCAGCAGCACTGGACAGAGGGGCGAGCAGTACTTC. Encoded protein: CASSTGQRGEQYF.

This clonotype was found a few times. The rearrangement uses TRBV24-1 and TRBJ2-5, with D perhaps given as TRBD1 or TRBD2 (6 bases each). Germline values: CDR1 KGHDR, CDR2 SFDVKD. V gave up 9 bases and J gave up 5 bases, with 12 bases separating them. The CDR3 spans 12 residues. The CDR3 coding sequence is TGTGCCACCGCCTCGGGGGCGGAGACCCAGTACTTC. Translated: CATASGAETQYF.

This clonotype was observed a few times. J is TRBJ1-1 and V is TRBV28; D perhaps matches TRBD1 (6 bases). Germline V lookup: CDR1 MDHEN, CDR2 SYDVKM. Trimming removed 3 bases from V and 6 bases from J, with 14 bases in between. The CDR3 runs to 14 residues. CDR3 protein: CASSLDVRTAEAFF. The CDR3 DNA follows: TGTGCCAGCAGTTTGGACGTTCGGACAGCTGAAGCTTTCTTT. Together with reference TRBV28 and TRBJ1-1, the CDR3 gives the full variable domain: DVKVTQSSRYLVKRTGEKVFLECVQDMDHENMFWYRQDPGLGLRLIYFSYDVKMKEKGDIPEGYSVSREKKERFSLILESASTNQTSMYLCASSLDVRTAEAFFGQGTRLTVV.

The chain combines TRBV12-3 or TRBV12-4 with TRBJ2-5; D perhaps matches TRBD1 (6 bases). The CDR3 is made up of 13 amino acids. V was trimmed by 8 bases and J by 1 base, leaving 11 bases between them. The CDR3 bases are TGTGCCAGCGCACGGACAGTCCAAGAGACCCAGTACTTC. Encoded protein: CASARTVQETQYF.

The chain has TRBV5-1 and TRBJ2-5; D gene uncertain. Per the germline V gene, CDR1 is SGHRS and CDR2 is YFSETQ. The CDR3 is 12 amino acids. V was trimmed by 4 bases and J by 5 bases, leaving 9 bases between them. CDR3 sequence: CASSEGRETQYF. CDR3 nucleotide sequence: TGCGCCAGCAGCGAAGGTCGGGAGACCCAGTACTTC.

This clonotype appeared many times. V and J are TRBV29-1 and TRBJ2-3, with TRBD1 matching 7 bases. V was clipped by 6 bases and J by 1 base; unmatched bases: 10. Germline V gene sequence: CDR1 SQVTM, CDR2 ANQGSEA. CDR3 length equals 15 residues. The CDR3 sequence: CSVSSGQLGTDTQYF. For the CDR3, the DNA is TGCAGCGTGTCGTCGGGACAGTTGGGCACAGATACGCAGTATTTT.

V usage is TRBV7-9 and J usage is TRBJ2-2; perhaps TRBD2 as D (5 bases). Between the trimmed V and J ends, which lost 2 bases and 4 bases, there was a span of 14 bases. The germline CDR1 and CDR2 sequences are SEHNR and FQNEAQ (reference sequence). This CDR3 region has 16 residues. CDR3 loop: CASSLSGRGSTGELFF. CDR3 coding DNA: TGTGCCAGCAGCTTAAGCGGTCGAGGCAGCACCGGGGAGCTGTTTTTT. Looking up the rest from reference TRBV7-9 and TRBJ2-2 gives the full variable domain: DTGVSQNPRHKITKRGQNVTFRCDPISEHNRLYWYRQTLGQGPEFLTYFQNEAQLEKSRLLSDRFSAERPKGSFSTLEIQRTEQGDSAMYLCASSLSGRGSTGELFFGEGSRLTVL.

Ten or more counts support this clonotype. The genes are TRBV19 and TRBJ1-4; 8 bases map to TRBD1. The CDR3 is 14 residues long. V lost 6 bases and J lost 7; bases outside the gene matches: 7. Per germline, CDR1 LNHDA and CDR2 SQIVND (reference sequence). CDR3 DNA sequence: TGTGCCAGTAGACAACGGACAGGGAGTGAAAAACTGTTTTTT. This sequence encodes CASRQRTGSEKLFF.

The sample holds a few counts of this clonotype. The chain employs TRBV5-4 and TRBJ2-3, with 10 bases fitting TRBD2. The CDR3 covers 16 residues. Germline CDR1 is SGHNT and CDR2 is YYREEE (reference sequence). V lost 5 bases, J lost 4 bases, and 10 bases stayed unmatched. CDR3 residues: CASSSLSGRAPDTQYF. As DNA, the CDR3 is TGTGCCAGCAGTTCCCTCAGCGGGAGGGCCCCAGATACGCAGTATTTT. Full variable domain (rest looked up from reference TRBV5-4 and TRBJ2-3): ETGVTQSPTHLIKTRGQQVTLRCSSQSGHNTVSWYQQALGQGPQFIFQYYREEENGRGNFPPRFSGLQFPNYSSELNVNALELDDSALYLCASSSLSGRAPDTQYFGPGTRLTVL.

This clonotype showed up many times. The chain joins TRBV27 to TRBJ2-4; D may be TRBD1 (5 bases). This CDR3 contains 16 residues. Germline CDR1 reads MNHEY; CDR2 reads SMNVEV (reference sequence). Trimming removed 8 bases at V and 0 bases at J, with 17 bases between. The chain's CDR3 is CASRPGQYLAKNIQYF. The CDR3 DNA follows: TGTGCCAGCCGCCCAGGGCAGTACCTAGCCAAAAACATTCAGTACTTC.

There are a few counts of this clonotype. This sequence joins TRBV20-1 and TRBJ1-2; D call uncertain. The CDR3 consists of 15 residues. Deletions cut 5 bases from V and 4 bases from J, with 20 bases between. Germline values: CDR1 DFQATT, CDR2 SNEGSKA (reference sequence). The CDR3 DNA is TGCAGTGCTTCCCCCGACTCCGGGTTGTCCTATGGCTACACCTTC. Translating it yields CSASPDSGLSYGYTF.

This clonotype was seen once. CDR3 protein: CASSLDRGTYNEQFF. The CDR3 DNA reads as TGTGCCAGCAGCTTAGATCGGGGGACTTACAATGAGCAGTTCTTC. The chain couples TRBV7-3 to TRBJ2-1; a weak D match, TRBD2 (6 bases). In germline, CDR1 is SGHTA, CDR2 FQGTGA. The CDR3 has 15 residues. V dropped 2 bases and J dropped 4 bases, with 12 bases sitting between them. Combining the CDR3 with reference TRBV7-3 and TRBJ2-1 gives the whole variable domain GAGVSQTPSNKVTEKGKYVELRCDPISGHTALYWYRQSLGQGPEFLIYFQGTGAADDSGLPNDRFFAVRPEGSVSTLKIQRTERGDSAVYLCASSLDRGTYNEQFFGPGTRLTVL.

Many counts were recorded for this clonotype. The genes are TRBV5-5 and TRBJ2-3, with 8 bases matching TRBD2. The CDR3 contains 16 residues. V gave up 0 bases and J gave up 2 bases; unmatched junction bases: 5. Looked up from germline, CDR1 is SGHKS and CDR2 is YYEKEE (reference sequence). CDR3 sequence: CASSLVAGGSTDTQYF. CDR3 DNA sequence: TGTGCCAGCAGCTTGGTGGCGGGAGGATCCACAGATACGCAGTATTTT.

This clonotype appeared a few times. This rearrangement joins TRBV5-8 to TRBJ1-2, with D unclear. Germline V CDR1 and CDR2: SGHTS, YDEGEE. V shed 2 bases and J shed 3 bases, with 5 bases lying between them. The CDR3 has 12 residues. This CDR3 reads CASSFLDYGYTF. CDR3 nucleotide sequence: TGTGCCAGCAGCTTTCTCGACTATGGCTACACCTTC.